This T cell receptor beta chain came from a study of vaccination and CD4 T cells after COVID-19. About the research overall: SARS-CoV-2 had been detected by nasal swab PCR in convalescent patients; roughly nine were mild, one severe. Samples were taken after vaccination, a median of about 73 days after dose two, with a range of 14 to 241. Overlapping spike peptides from SARS-CoV-2, HCoV-NL63, HCoV-OC43 and HCoV-229E served to stimulate the cells.

In the case of this clonotype: Its matching antigen is unknown.

The Oncomine TCR Beta short-read assay generated sequence data from the DNA of cultured CD4+ T cells. TCRdb ran MiXCR on the PCR reads and lists one entry per CDR3 protein. The data hold approximately 25,000 distinct CDR3 sequences, with roughly 31% observed a single time. Unmatched junction bases numbered 12, after V lost 6 bases and J lost 4 bases. CDR1 is SGHTA and CDR2 is FQGTGA in the germline V gene. This CDR3 contains 16 residues. Time point indicated: late sampling 161 to 241 days after vaccination in a few convalescent patients. Treatment meaning: approximately nine-day PBMC culture with coronavirus spike peptide pools or control peptides (ViraFEST assay).

This receptor was taken from a human donor who had recovered from COVID-19. Sequenced here: CD4+ T cells from blood, cultured in vitro, sampled about 7 months after SARS-CoV-2 vaccination. This chain connects TRBV7-3 to TRBJ2-1, with 7 bases that match TRBD1. CDR3 bases: TGTGCCAGCAGACCTGAGGGGGCCCCTCTATACAATGAGCAGTTCTTC. This encodes CASRPEGAPLYNEQFF.